This T cell receptor beta chain was sequenced in a study of T-cell memory formation after mild COVID-19 (dated by TCRdb to the early 2020s). Study-wide context: Most TCR sequence clusters were specific to one of the two donors. In two donors, T-cell clones that expanded and contracted after mild COVID-19 were followed by sequencing TCRalpha and TCRbeta repertoires longitudinally. Two young, previously healthy adult volunteers made up the cohort, one male and one female.

General conclusions and limits of the study: Some responding clones were found in pre-infection memory, which suggests that pre-existing cross-reactive memory T cells took part in the SARS-CoV-2 response. Contracting CD4+ clones were found mainly in CM and EM memory subsets, while CD8+ clones were enriched in EMRA. SARS-CoV-2 specificity of the second-wave clones peaking on day 37 was not confirmed. From day 15 to 85, contracting clones showed balanced CD4/CD8 phenotypes, whereas a second wave of clones that expanded from day 15 to 37 leaned towards CD4+. The study included only a couple of mild cases, and larger cohorts that include severe cases with pre-infection samples were judged to be necessary.

The sequencer listed for this sample is Illumina NovaSeq 6000. TCRalpha and TCRbeta cDNA libraries were constructed by 5'RACE with constant-segment primers, with sample barcodes and unique molecular identifiers being introduced. Trizol reagent was used to extract RNA from every sample. Libraries were amplified in two PCR steps, with a second sample barcode and Illumina TruSeq adapters added in the second step. Libraries were sequenced on an Illumina NovaSeq with 2 x 150 bp paired-end reads. Per the source publication's procedure: With migec v1.2.7, reads were demultiplexed and then collapsed into UMI-guided consensus sequences. Using mixcr v2.1.11, UMI consensuses were aligned to TRA and TRB V and J templates and then assembled into clonotypes. Expanded or contracted clonotypes were those called significant by both edgeR and NoisET, with noise models trained on biological replicates. edgeR calls used a false discovery rate-adjusted p below 0.01 and a log2 fold-change threshold of 1. PCA with hierarchical clustering of max-normalized trajectories of the 1000 most abundant clonotypes was used as exploratory dynamics analysis. The CD4 or CD8 phenotype of responding clones was assigned using the separately sequenced CD4+ and CD8+ repertoires. The public reads were run again by TCRdb, first through fastp at Q25 and then through MiXCR, and only productive beta chains were kept. Rows with a matching CDR3 protein are joined into one entry that keeps the most common DNA and genes. The V and J calls, along with clone size, are taken from TCRdb and not from the paper's own processing. This sample comprises about 49,000 distinct CDR3 sequences, roughly 27% of them detected only once. The top ten clones comprise about 45% of the sample.

The junction carries 11 bases between V and J, which are trimmed by 8 bases and 3 bases respectively. CDR1 and CDR2, per the germline V gene, are SNHLY and FYNNEI. Spanning cysteine to phenylalanine, the CDR3 consists of 12 amino acids. The kept DNA is CDR3 alone, 36 bases in frame from the first base. Ficoll-Paque density gradient centrifugation was used to isolate PBMCs. Notes on this clonotype: Its target antigen remains unknown. No much larger clone is present one base from it, and per-base qualities are unavailable.

This sequence was found in a man aged 18 to 30 who had mild COVID-19 (a few samples of this study predate the infection). The sample titles of this study are shuffled in the database, so cell type and time point are left out; the donor was told from shared clones. The specimen sequenced was PBMCs or a T cell subset sorted from them (not recorded which). This receptor chain uses TRBV2 and TRBJ2-7; the D region possibly corresponds to TRBD2 (6 bases align). The DNA sequence is as follows: TGTGCCAGCGCGGGACCTTTCTACGAGCAGTACTTC. This yields the protein CASAGPFYEQYF. Reference TRBV2 and TRBJ2-7 proteins supply the regions before and after the CDR3; the full variable domain is: EPEVTQTPSHQVTQMGQEVILRCVPISNHLYFYWYRQILGQKVEFLVSFYNNEISEKSEIFDDQFSVERPDGSNFTLKIRSTKLEDSAMYFCASAGPFYEQYFGPGTRLTVT.